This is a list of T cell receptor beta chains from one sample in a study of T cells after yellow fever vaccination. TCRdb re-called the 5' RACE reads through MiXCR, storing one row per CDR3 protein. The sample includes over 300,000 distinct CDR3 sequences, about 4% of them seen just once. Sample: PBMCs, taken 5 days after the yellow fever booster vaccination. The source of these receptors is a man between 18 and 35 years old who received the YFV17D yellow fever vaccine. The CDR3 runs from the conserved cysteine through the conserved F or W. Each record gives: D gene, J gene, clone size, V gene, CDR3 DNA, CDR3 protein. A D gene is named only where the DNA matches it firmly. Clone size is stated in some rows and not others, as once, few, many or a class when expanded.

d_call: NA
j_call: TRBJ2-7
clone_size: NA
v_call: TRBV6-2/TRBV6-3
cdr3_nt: TGTGCCAGCAGCGACAGAACCTACGAGCAGTACTTC
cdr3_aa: CASSDRTYEQYF

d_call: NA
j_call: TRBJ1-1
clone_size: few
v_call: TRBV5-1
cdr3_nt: TGCGCCAGCAGCTTGGGTCCTTTCAACACTGAAGCTTTCTTT
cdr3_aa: CASSLGPFNTEAFF

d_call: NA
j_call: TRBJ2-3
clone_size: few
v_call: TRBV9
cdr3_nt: TGTGCCAGCAGCGTAGGAGTCAGCAACACAGATACGCAGTATTTT
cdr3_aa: CASSVGVSNTDTQYF

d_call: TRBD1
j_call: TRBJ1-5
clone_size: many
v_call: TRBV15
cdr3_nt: TGTGCCACCAGCAGCGATACAGGGGGCGGTCAGCCCCAGCATTTT
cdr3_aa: CATSSDTGGGQPQHF

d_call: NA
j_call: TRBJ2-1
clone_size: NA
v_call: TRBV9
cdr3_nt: TGTGCCAGCAGCGCGTTCGGGATTTCATACAATGAGCAGTTCTTC
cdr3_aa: CASSAFGISYNEQFF

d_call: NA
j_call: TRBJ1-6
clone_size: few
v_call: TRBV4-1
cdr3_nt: TGCGCCAGCAGCCCGCAACAGGGATCCTATAATTCACCCCTCCACTTT
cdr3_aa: CASSPQQGSYNSPLHF

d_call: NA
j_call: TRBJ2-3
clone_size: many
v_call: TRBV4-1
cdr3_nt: TGCGCCAGCAGCCAAGTAGCAGATACGCAGTATTTT
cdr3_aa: CASSQVADTQYF

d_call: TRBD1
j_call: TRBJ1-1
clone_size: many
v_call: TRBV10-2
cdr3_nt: TGTGCCAGCAGGGGGTTGAACACTGAAGCTTTCTTT
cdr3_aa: CASRGLNTEAFF

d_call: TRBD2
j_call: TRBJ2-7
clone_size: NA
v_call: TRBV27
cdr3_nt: TGTGCCAGCAGTTTCCTTGGGGGGGTTTCGTACTTC
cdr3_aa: CASSFLGGVSYF

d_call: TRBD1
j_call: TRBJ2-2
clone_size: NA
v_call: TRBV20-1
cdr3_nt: TGCAGTGCTAGAGATGCCGGGACAGGGCCCACCGGGGAGCTGTTTTTT
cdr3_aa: CSARDAGTGPTGELFF

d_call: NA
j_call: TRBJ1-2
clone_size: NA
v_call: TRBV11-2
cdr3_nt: TGTGCCAGCGGCAGGGATAACCTAAACTATGGCTACACCTTC
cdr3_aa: CASGRDNLNYGYTF

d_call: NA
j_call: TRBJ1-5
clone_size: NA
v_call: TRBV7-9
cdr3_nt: TGTGCCAGCAGCATGGGCGTCCGAAATCAGCCCCAGCATTTT
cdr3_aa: CASSMGVRNQPQHF

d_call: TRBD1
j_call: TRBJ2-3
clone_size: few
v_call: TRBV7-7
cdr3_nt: TGTGCCAGCAGCCCCGGGACAGGGTATTCAGATACGCAGTATTTT
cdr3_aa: CASSPGTGYSDTQYF

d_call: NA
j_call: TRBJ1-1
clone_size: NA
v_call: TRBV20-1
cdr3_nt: TGCAGTGCTAGCCCGAGTTACAGGGCTTTAGGCACTGAAGCTTTCTTT
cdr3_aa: CSASPSYRALGTEAFF

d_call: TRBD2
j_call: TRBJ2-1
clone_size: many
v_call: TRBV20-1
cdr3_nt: TGCAGTGCCCCTGGGGGGGTTGAGCAGTTCTTC
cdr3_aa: CSAPGGVEQFF

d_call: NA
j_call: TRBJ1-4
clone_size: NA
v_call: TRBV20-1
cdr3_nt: TGCAGTGCTAGAGAAGGGTGGGATGAAAAACTGTTTTTT
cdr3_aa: CSAREGWDEKLFF

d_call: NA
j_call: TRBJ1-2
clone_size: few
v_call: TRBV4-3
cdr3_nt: TGCGCCAGCAGCCAACGACTTTGGCCGGTTAATGGCTACACCTTC
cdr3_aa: CASSQRLWPVNGYTF

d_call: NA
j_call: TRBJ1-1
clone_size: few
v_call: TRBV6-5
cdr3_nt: TGTGCCAGCAGCTACACACTGAACACTGAAGCTTTCTTT
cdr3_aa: CASSYTLNTEAFF

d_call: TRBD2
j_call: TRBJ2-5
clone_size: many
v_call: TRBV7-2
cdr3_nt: TGTGCCAGCAGCTTCGGGACTAGCGGGGGGGGAGAGACCCAGTACTTC
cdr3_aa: CASSFGTSGGGETQYF

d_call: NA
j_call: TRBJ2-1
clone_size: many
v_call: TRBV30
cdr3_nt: TGTGCCTGGAGTTTTGCACAGGACAATGAGCAGTTCTTC
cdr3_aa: CAWSFAQDNEQFF

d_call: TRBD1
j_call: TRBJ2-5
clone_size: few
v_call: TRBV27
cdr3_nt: TGTGCCAGCAGTCCGACAGGGCAGAGATGGGAGACCCAGTACTTC
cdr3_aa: CASSPTGQRWETQYF

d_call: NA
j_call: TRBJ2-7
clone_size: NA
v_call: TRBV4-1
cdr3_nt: TGCGCCAGCAGCCAAGTGCATCGATCGGGACATAACTACGAGCAGTACTTC
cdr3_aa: CASSQVHRSGHNYEQYF

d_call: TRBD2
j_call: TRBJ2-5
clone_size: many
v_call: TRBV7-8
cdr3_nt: TGTGCCAGCAGCAACGTCGGCGGGGGGGCCTTGGAGACCCAGTACTTC
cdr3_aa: CASSNVGGGALETQYF

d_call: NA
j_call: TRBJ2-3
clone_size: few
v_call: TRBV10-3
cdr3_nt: TGTGCCATCAGTGATGGTCGGTACAGGACCACCACAGATACGCAGTATTTT
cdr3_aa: CAISDGRYRTTTDTQYF

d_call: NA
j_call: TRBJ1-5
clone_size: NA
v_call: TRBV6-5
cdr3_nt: TGTGCCAGCAGTAAGGTGGGGGTAAGTCAGCCCCAGCATTTT
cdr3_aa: CASSKVGVSQPQHF

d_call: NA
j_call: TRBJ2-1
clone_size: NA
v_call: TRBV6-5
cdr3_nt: TGTGCCAGCAGTTACTCAGGGCCCCGCTCCTACAATGAGCAGTTCTTC
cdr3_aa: CASSYSGPRSYNEQFF

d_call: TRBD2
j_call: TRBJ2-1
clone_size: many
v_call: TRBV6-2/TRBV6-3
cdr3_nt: TGTGCCAGCAGTTCCCGGGTAGCGGGGGCCCCCGGGGAGCAGTTCTTC
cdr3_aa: CASSSRVAGAPGEQFF

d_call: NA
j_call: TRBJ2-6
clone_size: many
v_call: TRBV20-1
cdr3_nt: TGCAGTGCTAGAATCTCTGGGGCCAACGTCCTGACTTTC
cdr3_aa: CSARISGANVLTF

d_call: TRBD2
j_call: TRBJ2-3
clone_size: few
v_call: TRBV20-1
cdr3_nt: TGCAGTGCTAGAGATACTCAGCGGGGGGTTGATACGCAGTATTTT
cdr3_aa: CSARDTQRGVDTQYF

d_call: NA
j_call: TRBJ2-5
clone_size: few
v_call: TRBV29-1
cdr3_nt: TGCAGCGTCTCTCTCAAGGGGTGGGCAAACCAAGAGACCCAGTACTTC
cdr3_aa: CSVSLKGWANQETQYF

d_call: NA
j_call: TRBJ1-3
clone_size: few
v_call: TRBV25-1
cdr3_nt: TGTGCCAGCAGTGACCTCTCTGGAAACACCATATATTTT
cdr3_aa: CASSDLSGNTIYF

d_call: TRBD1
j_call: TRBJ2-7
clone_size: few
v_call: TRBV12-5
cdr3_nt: TGTGCTAGTGGTTTCCTTCTCGGGACAGGGTTCGACGAGCAGTACTTC
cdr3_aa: CASGFLLGTGFDEQYF

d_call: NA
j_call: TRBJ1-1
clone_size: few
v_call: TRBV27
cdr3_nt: TGTGCCAGCAGCTGGGGTGGCGGGGCTGAAGCTTTCTTT
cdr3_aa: CASSWGGGAEAFF

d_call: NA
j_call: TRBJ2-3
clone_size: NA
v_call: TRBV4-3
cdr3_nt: TGCGCCAGCAGCCAAGAATGGGCCAGCCGGGATACGCAGTATTTT
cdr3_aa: CASSQEWASRDTQYF

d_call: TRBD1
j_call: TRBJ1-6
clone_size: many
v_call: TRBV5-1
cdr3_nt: TGCGCCAGCAGCTTGGACAGGGGTTATAATTCACCCCTCCACTTT
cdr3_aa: CASSLDRGYNSPLHF

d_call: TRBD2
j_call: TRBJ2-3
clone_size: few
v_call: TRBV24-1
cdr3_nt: TGTGCCACCCGAGCTGGGCTAGCGGGGGGGCCAGATACGCAGTATTTT
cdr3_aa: CATRAGLAGGPDTQYF

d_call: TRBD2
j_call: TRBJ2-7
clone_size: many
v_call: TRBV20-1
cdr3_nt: TGCAGTGCTAGTAGTAGCGGGGGAACTAACGAGCAGTACTTC
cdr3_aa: CSASSSGGTNEQYF

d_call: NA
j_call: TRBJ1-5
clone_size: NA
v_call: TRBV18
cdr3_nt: TGTGCCAGCTCACCACAGGGAGAGGGTCAGCCCCAGCATTTT
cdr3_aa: CASSPQGEGQPQHF

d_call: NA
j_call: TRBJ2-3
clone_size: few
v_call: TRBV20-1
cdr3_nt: TGCAGTGCTAGAGATCCGGGACAAAGCACAGATACGCAGTATTTT
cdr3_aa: CSARDPGQSTDTQYF

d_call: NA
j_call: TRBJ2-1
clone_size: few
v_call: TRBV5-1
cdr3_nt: TGCGCCAGCAGCACACCACAGGGTTTGGATGAGCAGTTCTTC
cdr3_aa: CASSTPQGLDEQFF

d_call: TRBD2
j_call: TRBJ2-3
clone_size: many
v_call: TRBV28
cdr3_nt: TGTGCCTGCTTAGCGGGGGGGCAATCAGATACGCAGTATTTT
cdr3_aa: CACLAGGQSDTQYF

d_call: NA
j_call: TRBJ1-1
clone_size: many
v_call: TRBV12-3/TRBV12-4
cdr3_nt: TGTGCCAGCAGTACGGCCATGGCTGAAGCTTTCTTT
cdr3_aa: CASSTAMAEAFF

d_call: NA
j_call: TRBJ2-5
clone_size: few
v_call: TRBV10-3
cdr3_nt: TGTGCCATCAGCGAAGAGACAAGGGGGAAAGAGACCCAGTACTTC
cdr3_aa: CAISEETRGKETQYF

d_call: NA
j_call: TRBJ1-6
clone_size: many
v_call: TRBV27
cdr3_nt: TGTGCCAGCGGGGGGCTCGGGCCGGTCTATAATTCACCCCTCCACTTT
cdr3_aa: CASGGLGPVYNSPLHF

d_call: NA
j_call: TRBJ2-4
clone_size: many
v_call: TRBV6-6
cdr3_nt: TGTGCCAGCAGTACCCGGAGCGGCTCGGAAGCCAAAAACATTCAGTACTTC
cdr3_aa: CASSTRSGSEAKNIQYF

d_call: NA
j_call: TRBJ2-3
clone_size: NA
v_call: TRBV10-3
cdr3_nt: TGTGCCATCAGTGAGGTCGCCGGGGGATTAGATACGCAGTATTTT
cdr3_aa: CAISEVAGGLDTQYF

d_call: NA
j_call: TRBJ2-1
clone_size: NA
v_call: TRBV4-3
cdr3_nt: TGCGCCAGCAGCCAAGAAGAGACAGGATTCTACAATGAGCAGTTCTTC
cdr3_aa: CASSQEETGFYNEQFF

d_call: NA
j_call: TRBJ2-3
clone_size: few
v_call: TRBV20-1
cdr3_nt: TGCAGTGCTACATCAGGGTTAGGCACAGATACGCAGTATTTT
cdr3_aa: CSATSGLGTDTQYF

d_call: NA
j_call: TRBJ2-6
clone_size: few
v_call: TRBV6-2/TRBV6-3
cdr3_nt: TGTGCCAGCAGTTACGTGGCCAGGGACTTAGGTGGGGCCAACGTCCTGACTTTC
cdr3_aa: CASSYVARDLGGANVLTF

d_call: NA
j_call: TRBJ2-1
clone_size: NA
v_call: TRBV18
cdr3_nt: TGTGCCAGCTCACCACCCGGGCGGGGCCCGACATACAATGAGCAGTTCTTC
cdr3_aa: CASSPPGRGPTYNEQFF

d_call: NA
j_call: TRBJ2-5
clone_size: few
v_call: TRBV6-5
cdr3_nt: TGTGCCAGCCATCGGGGCGAGACCCAGTACTTC
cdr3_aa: CASHRGETQYF

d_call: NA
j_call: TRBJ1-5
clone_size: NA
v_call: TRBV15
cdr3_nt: TGTGCCACCAAGGGAAGGGGGAAGGAGAATCAGCCCCAGCATTTT
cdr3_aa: CATKGRGKENQPQHF